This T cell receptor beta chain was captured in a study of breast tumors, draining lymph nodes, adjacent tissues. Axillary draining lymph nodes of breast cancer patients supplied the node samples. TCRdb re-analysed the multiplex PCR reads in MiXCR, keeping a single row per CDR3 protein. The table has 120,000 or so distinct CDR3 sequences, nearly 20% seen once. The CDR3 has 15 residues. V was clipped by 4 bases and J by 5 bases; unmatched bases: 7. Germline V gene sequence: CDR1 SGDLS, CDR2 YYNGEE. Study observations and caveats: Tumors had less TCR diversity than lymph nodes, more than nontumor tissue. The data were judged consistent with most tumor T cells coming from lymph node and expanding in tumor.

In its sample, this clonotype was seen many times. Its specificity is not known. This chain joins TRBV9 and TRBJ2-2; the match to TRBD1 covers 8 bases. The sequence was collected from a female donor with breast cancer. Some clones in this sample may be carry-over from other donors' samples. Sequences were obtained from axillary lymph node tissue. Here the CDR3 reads CASSPRTGKTGELFF. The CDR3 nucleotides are TGTGCCAGCAGCCCTCGGACAGGGAAAACCGGGGAGCTGTTTTTT.